These 11 T cell receptor beta chains were all obtained from the same sample, sequenced in a study of cytotoxic CD8 clonotypes in ibrutinib-treated CLL. Clones were read by immunoSEQ multiplex PCR, and TCRdb kept only the in-frame ones, dropping some. Seen here are approximately 92,000 clones, 60% to 80% observed once, and the top ten hold roughly 24%. The sample in question was PBMCs, obtained after 24 months of ibrutinib treatment. The receptors originated from a human donor with chronic lymphocytic leukemia.

This chain's CDR3 is CASSQDGRYNEQFF. CDR3 DNA: TGTGCCAGCAGCCAAGATGGCAGATACAATGAGCAGTTCTTC. This chain joins TRBV14 and TRBJ2-1; D is unresolved. Between the trimmed V and J ends, which lost 0 bases and 4 bases, there was a span of 7 bases. There are 14 residues in the CDR3. In germline, CDR1 is SGHDN, CDR2 FVKESK. The full variable domain, with the rest looked up from reference TRBV14 and TRBJ2-1, is EAGVTQFPSHSVIEKGQTVTLRCDPISGHDNLYWYRRVMGKEIKFLLHFVKESKQDESGMPNNRFLAERTGGTYSTLKVQPAELEDSGVYFCASSQDGRYNEQFFGPGTRLTVL.

With regard to this clone: The junction departs from germline at one end; a sequencing error may be responsible. The V call is TRBV5-3, the J call TRBJ1-1; D is undetermined. TRBV5-3 qualifies as an ORF whose function is uncertain. This CDR3 has 15 amino acids. This chain's CDR3 is CASSLKARKGTEAFF. The CDR3 DNA is TGTGCCAGCAGCTTGAAGGCCCGCAAAGGGACTGAAGCTTTCTTT.

The rearrangement uses TRBV11-2 and TRBJ1-4, with 7 bases fitting TRBD1. Trimming at V came to 4 bases and at J to 1 base, leaving 9 bases not matched to a gene. The germline CDR1 and CDR2 sequences are SGHAT and FQNNGV. The CDR3 is made up of 17 amino acids. CDR3 nucleotide sequence: TGTGCCAGCAGCTCCGCCTCAGGGGGGAGAACTAATGAAAAACTGTTTTTT. Amino acids: CASSSASGGRTNEKLFF. Looking up the rest from reference TRBV11-2 and TRBJ1-4 gives the full variable domain: EAGVAQSPRYKIIEKRQSVAFWCNPISGHATLYWYQQILGQGPKLLIQFQNNGVVDDSQLPKDRFSAERLKGVDSTLKIQPAKLEDSAVYLCASSSASGGRTNEKLFFGSGTQLSVL.

This clone occurred a few times. V and J are TRBV28 and TRBJ1-2; D is possibly TRBD1 (6 bases). The CDR3 runs to 13 residues. Germline loops: CDR1 MDHEN, CDR2 SYDVKM. V was pared by 6 bases and J by 4 bases, with 12 bases between. CDR3 protein: CASRYTGSYGYTF. The CDR3 nucleotides are TGTGCCAGCAGGTATACAGGGTCCTATGGCTACACCTTC.

The chain links TRBV27 to TRBJ1-2; TRBD1 matches at 9 bases. Per germline, CDR1 MNHEY and CDR2 SMNVEV (reference sequence). J lost 3 bases, V lost 8 bases, and 1 base had no gene match. There are 12 residues in the CDR3. The CDR3: CASRQGDYGYTF. In DNA form, the CDR3 reads TGTGCCAGCCGACAGGGGGACTATGGCTACACCTTC.

The chain is built from TRBV9 and TRBJ2-3, with 10 bases aligning to TRBD2. The CDR3 length is 15 residues. Germline V gives CDR1 SGDLS, CDR2 YYNGEE. V lost 0 bases, J lost 7 bases, and 5 bases stayed unmatched. CDR3: CASSVEAGGPHTQYF. The CDR3 DNA sequence: TGTGCCAGCAGCGTAGAAGCGGGAGGGCCTCATACGCAGTATTTT.

This sequence joins TRBV27 and TRBJ2-3; D uncertain. CDR3 length equals 14 residues. V lost 3 bases to trimming and J lost 10 bases, with 17 bases between them. Looked up from germline, CDR1 is MNHEY and CDR2 is SMNVEV (reference sequence). The CDR3 DNA reads TGTGCCAGCAGTTTCAGGTCAGACGTGTCGTCGCAGTATTTT. This sequence encodes CASSFRSDVSSQYF.

The J gene is TRBJ2-7, the V gene TRBV15, with 8 bases aligning to TRBD1. The CDR3 loop spans 13 amino acids. Germline CDR1 LNHNV, CDR2 YYDKDF (reference sequence). Unmatched junction bases numbered 2, after V lost 4 bases and J lost 3 bases. For the CDR3, the DNA is TGTGCCACCAGCAAGGACAGGGACTACGAGCAGTACTTC. It encodes CATSKDRDYEQYF.

This clone was picked up a small number of times. The chain combines TRBV5-1 with TRBJ2-1; TRBD1 matches at 8 bases. Germline CDR1 reads SGHRS; CDR2 reads YFSETQ. The CDR3 length is 15 residues. V lost 5 bases to trimming and J lost 2 bases; unmatched junction nucleotides: 6. The CDR3 loop is CASRTGTGPYNEQFF. The CDR3 nucleotides read TGCGCCAGCAGGACCGGGACAGGCCCCTACAATGAGCAGTTCTTC.

The chain joins TRBV15 to TRBJ2-1; perhaps TRBD2 as D (6 bases). V was shortened by 0 bases and J by 15 bases, with 15 bases between the two germline ends. The CDR3 is 13 amino acids. The germline CDR1 and CDR2 sequences are LNHNV and YYDKDF (reference sequence). The CDR3 loop reads CATSRDRDGSLFF. DNA for the CDR3: TGTGCCACCAGCAGAGATCGAGACGGGAGTCTGTTCTTC. The full variable domain, rest sourced from reference TRBV15 and TRBJ2-1, is DAMVIQNPRYQVTQFGKPVTLSCSQTLNHNVMYWYQQKSSQAPKLLFHYYDKDFNNEADTPDNFQSRRPNTSFCFLDIRSPGLGDTAMYLCATSRDRDGSLFFGPGTRLTVL.

The sample holds a few counts of this clone. The chain joins TRBV9 to TRBJ1-6; D uncertain. Trimming shortened V by 0 bases and J by 10 bases, and 5 bases separated the two germline ends. The CDR3 contains 12 residues. Germline assignment: CDR1 SGDLS and CDR2 YYNGEE. This CDR3 reads CASSVGRSPLHF. The CDR3 DNA follows: TGTGCCAGCAGCGTAGGAAGATCACCCCTCCACTTT.